Shown below are 13 T cell receptor beta chains from a single sample sequenced in a study of T cell responses to AZD1222 COVID-19 vaccine. Clones were read by immunoSEQ multiplex PCR, and TCRdb kept only the in-frame ones, dropping some. The sample holds around 70,000 clones; 80% to 85% are singletons and the top ten take about 12%. Sequenced material: peripheral blood, taken on day 0 of AZD1222 vaccination. These receptors were taken from an adult in good health.

The CDR3 loop reads CASSQLRGDGYTF. DNA of the CDR3: TGTGCCAGCAGCCAGTTAAGGGGGGATGGCTACACCTTC. The chain has TRBV3-1 (or the pseudogene TRBV3-2) and TRBJ1-2; tentative D call: TRBD1 (6 bases). CDR3 length: 13 amino acids. Trimming stripped 3 bases from V and 6 bases from J, with 11 bases between. Germline V gene lookup returns CDR1 LGHDT and CDR2 YNNKEL (reference sequence).

V is TRBV6-2 or TRBV6-3 and J is TRBJ2-7; 11 bases align to TRBD2. Germline-derived CDR1 and CDR2 are MNHEY and SVGEGT. The CDR3 extends over 16 amino acids. The V gene end was trimmed by 4 bases and the J gene end by 2 bases; junction bases not matched to a gene: 7. The CDR3 DNA reads TGTGCCAGCAGTTCCATCATAGCGGGGGGGACCTACGAGCAGTACTTC. Amino acids: CASSSIIAGGTYEQYF.

The chain carries TRBV18 and TRBJ2-5; D ambiguous. The CDR3 runs 14 residues. Germline V gene lookup returns CDR1 KGHSH and CDR2 LQKENI. Trimming removed 3 bases at V and 2 bases at J, with 10 bases between. The CDR3 region has the DNA TGTGCCAGCTCACCCGGCAGGCATCAAGAGACCCAGTACTTC. Translation: CASSPGRHQETQYF. Filled out from reference TRBV18 and TRBJ2-5, the complete variable domain reads NAGVMQNPRHLVRRRGQEARLRCSPMKGHSHVYWYRQLPEEGLKFMVYLQKENIIDESGMPKERFSAEFPKEGPSILRIQQVVRGDSAAYFCASSPGRHQETQYFGPGTRLLVL.

The chain is built from TRBV3-1 (or the pseudogene TRBV3-2) and TRBJ1-1, with D perhaps TRBD1 (5 bases). Germline CDR1 is LGHDT and CDR2 is YNNKEL (reference sequence). This CDR3 contains 14 residues. Trimming stripped 4 bases from V and 1 base from J, with 10 bases between. The CDR3 loop reads CASSPQTENTEAFF. In DNA, the CDR3 is TGTGCCAGCAGCCCTCAGACAGAGAACACTGAAGCTTTCTTT.

The genes are TRBV25-1 and TRBJ1-2, with a possible D match to TRBD1 (6 bases). Germline V gives CDR1 MGHDK, CDR2 SYGVNS. The CDR3 extends over 18 amino acids. V was cut by 2 bases and J by 8 bases, with 27 bases left in between. CDR3: CASSEVGGRTGTLRGYTF. For the CDR3, the DNA is TGTGCCAGCAGTGAAGTTGGGGGACGCACCGGGACATTAAGGGGCTACACCTTC.

This clone has just a few counts. J is TRBJ1-2 and V is TRBV4-1; 12 bases are a match to TRBD1. The CDR3 loop spans 17 amino acids. V shed 2 bases, J shed 6 bases, and the junction held 10 bases outside the gene matches. Germline CDR1 is MGHRA and CDR2 is YSYEKL. CDR3 loop: CASSQRAGTGGPDGYTF. CDR3 in DNA: TGCGCCAGCAGCCAACGAGCCGGGACAGGGGGCCCTGATGGCTACACCTTC.

The genes are TRBV5-1 and TRBJ1-1, with 8 bases matching TRBD1. J lost 11 bases, V lost 4 bases, and 13 bases had no gene match. The germline CDR1 and CDR2 sequences are SGHRS and YFSETQ. This CDR3 has 14 amino acids. The CDR3 sequence is CASSPLSGTGNAFF. The DNA of the CDR3 is TGCGCCAGCAGCCCCCTTTCGGGGACAGGAAACGCTTTCTTT.

This chain uses TRBV5-1 with TRBJ2-2; 7 positions agree with TRBD1. CDR3 size: 15 residues. Trimming removed 4 bases from V and 7 bases from J; junction bases left unmatched: 10. Per the germline V gene, CDR1 is SGHRS and CDR2 is YFSETQ. CDR3 in DNA: TGCGCCAGCAGCCCCGGGACAGTAGTTGACGGGGAGCTGTTTTTT. Translation gives CASSPGTVVDGELFF.

This sequence joins TRBV18 and TRBJ1-1, with a possible D match to TRBD1 (6 bases). There are 13 residues in the CDR3. Looked up from germline, CDR1 is KGHSH and CDR2 is LQKENI. V was trimmed by 7 bases and J by 2 bases, leaving 11 bases between them. DNA for the CDR3: TGTGCCAGCTTAGGACAGAAAAACACTGAAGCTTTCTTT. Protein sequence: CASLGQKNTEAFF.

CDR3 residues: CASSVVTTAGNEQFF. CDR3 nucleotides: TGTGCCAGCAGCGTAGTTACCACGGCGGGCAATGAGCAGTTCTTC. The rearrangement joins TRBV9 to TRBJ2-1; TRBD2 might be the D (5 bases). Germline values: CDR1 SGDLS, CDR2 YYNGEE. Trimming stripped 0 bases from V and 6 bases from J, with 13 bases between. There are 15 residues in the CDR3.

V usage is TRBV20-1 and J usage is TRBJ2-1; TRBD2 agrees at 15 bases. Per the germline V gene, CDR1 is DFQATT and CDR2 is SNEGSKA (reference sequence). V was pared by 3 bases and J by 13 bases, with 7 bases of the junction left unmatched. The CDR3 is 14 residues long. The CDR3 sequence is CSASFGTSGGTQFF. CDR3 in DNA: TGCAGTGCTAGTTTTGGGACTAGCGGGGGGACTCAGTTCTTC.

This CDR3 reads CASSGTGISTEAFF. In DNA, the CDR3 is TGTGCCAGTAGTGGGACAGGGATAAGCACTGAAGCTTTCTTT. The chain couples TRBV19 to TRBJ1-1, with 9 bases fitting TRBD1. The germline V gene encodes CDR1 LNHDA and CDR2 SQIVND (reference sequence). The junction had 5 bases not matched to a gene; V was cut back by 5 bases and J by 4 bases. This CDR3 has 14 amino acids.

The chain uses TRBV28 and TRBJ2-7; D remains ambiguous. There are 13 residues in the CDR3. V gave up 3 bases and J gave up 5 bases, with 11 bases separating them. From germline, CDR1 is MDHEN and CDR2 SYDVKM. CDR3 in amino acids: CASSFVDQHEQYF. The CDR3 nucleotides are TGTGCCAGCAGTTTCGTAGACCAACACGAGCAGTACTTC.